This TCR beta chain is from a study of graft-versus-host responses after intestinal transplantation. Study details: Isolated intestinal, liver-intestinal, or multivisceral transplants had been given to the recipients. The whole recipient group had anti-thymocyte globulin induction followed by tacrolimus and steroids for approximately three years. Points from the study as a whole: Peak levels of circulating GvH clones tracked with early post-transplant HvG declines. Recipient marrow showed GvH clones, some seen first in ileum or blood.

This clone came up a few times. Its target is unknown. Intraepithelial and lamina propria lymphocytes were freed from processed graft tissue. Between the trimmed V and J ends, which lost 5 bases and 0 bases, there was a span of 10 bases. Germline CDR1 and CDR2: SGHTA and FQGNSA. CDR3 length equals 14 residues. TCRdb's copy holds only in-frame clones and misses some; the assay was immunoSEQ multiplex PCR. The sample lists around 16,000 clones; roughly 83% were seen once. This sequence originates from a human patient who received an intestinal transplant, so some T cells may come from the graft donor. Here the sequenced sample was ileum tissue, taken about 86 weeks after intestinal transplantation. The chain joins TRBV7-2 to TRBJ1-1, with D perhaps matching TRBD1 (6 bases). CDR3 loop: CASSTRTVNTEAFF. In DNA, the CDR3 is TGTGCCAGCAGCACCCGGACAGTGAACACTGAAGCTTTCTTT.